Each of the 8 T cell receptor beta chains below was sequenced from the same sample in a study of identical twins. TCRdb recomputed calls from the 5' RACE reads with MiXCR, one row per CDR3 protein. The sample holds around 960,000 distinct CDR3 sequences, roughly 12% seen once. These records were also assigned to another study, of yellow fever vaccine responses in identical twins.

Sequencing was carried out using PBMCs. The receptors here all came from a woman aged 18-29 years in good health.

The CDR3 here is CASSPAGWGTEAFF. In nucleotides, the CDR3 is TGTGCCAGCTCACCCGCCGGGTGGGGTACTGAAGCTTTCTTT. The chain is built from TRBV18 and TRBJ1-1, with D unresolved. This CDR3 spans 14 amino acids. The V gene's germline CDR1 is KGHSH and CDR2 LQKENI. V lost 3 bases and J lost 5, with 13 bases in between.

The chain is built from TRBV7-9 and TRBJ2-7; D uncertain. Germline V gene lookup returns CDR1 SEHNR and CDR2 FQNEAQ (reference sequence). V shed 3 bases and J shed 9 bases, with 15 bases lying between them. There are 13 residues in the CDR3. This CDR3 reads CASSFSTYEGQYF. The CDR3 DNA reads TGTGCCAGCAGCTTCAGTACCTACGAAGGGCAGTACTTC.

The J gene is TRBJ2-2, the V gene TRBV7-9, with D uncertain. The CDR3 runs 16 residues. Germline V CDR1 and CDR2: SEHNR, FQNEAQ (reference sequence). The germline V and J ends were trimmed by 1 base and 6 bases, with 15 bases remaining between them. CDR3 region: CASSLGRRGIPGELFF. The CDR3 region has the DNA TGTGCCAGCAGCTTAGGACGTCGCGGAATCCCCGGGGAGCTGTTTTTT.

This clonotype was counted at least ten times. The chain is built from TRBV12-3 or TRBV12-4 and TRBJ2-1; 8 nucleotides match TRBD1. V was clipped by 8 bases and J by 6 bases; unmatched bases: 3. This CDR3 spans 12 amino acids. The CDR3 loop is CASGQGTNEQFF. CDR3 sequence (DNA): TGTGCCAGCGGACAGGGAACCAATGAGCAGTTCTTC.

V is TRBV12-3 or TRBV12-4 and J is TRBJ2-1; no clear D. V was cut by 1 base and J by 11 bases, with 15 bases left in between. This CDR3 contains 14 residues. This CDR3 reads CASSLESAALKQFF. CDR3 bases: TGTGCCAGCAGTTTAGAGAGCGCCGCCCTCAAGCAGTTCTTC.

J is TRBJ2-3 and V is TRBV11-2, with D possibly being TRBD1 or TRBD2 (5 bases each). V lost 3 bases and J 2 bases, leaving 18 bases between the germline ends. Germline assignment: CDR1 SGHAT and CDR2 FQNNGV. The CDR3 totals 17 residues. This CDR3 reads CASSLGEGRNPTDTQYF. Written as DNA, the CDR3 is TGTGCCAGCAGCTTGGGTGAGGGACGGAACCCCACAGATACGCAGTATTTT.

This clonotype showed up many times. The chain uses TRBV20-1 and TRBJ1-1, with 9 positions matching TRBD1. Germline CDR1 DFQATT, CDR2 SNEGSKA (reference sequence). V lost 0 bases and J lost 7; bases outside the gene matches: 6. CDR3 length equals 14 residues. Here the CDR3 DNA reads TGCAGTGCTAGAGACTACAGGGGGCTGGTTGAAGCTTTCTTT. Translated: CSARDYRGLVEAFF.

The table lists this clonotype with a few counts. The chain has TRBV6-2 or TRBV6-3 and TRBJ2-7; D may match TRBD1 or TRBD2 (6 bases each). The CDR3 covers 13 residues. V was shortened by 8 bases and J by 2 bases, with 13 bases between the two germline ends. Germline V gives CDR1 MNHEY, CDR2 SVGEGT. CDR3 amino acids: CASSRGQAYEQYV. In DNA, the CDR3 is TGTGCCAGCTCCCGGGGGCAGGCCTACGAGCAGTACGTC.